What follows describes a single T cell receptor (beta chain). Clones were read by immunoSEQ multiplex PCR, and TCRdb kept only the in-frame ones, dropping some. The table lists about 80,000 clones, roughly nine tenths of them singletons. This entry comes from a study of T cell changes during pregnancy in multiple sclerosis. CDR1 is LNHDA and CDR2 is SQIVND in the germline V gene (reference sequence). CDR3 length: 14 residues. V was pared by 6 bases and J by 7 bases, with 15 bases between. V gene TRBV19 combines with J gene TRBJ2-2; D is perhaps TRBD2 (5 bases). The starting material was CD4+ T cells from peripheral blood mononuclear cells, obtained before pregnancy. This TCR derives from a female donor with multiple sclerosis, enrolled in a pregnancy study. The CDR3 loop is CASSYWGASGELFF. The CDR3 nucleotides read TGTGCCAGTAGCTACTGGGGAGCGAGCGGGGAGCTGTTTTTT. Based on the CDR3 plus reference TRBV19 and TRBJ2-2, the full variable domain is DGGITQSPKYLFRKEGQNVTLSCEQNLNHDAMYWYRQDPGQGLRLIYYSQIVNDFQKGDIAEGYSVSREKKESFPLTVTSAQKNPTAFYLCASSYWGASGELFFGEGSRLTVL.